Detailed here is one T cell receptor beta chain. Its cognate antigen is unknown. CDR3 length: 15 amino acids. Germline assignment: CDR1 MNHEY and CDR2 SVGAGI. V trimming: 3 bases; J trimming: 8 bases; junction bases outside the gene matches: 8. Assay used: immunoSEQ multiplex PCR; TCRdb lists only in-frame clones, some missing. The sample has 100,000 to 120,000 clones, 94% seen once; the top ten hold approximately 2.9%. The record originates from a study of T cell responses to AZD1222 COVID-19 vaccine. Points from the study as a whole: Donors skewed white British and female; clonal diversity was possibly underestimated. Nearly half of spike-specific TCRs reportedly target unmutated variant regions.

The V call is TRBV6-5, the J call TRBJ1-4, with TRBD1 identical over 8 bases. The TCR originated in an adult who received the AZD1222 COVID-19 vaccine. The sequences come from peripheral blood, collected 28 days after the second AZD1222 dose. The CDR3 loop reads CASSYATGGREKLFF. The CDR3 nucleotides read TGTGCCAGCAGTTATGCTACAGGGGGTAGGGAAAAACTGTTTTTT.